The T cell receptor beta chain under discussion was sequenced for a study of T cells in Graves' hyperthyroidism and ophthalmopathy. Study results and limitations: In blood, most of the thyroid clonotypes expanded above 0.001 were also present.

For Graves' hyperthyroidism to be stable, ophthalmopathy could not progress within 18 months. Exclusion of patients followed from uncontrolled infection, other autoimmune disease, pregnancy or lactation. Clinicians diagnosed patients from clinical symptoms, serum thyroxine and TRAb, thyroid ultrasound and orbital computed tomography. In germline, CDR1 is DFQATT, CDR2 SNEGSKA (reference sequence). The CDR3 runs 14 residues. Between the trimmed V and J ends, which lost 6 bases and 4 bases, there was a span of 18 bases. The TCR beta CDR3 regions underwent amplification using RNA transcripts as the source. The HTBI set primed first-round TCR CDR3 RT-PCR. TCRdb reprocessed the multiplex PCR reads via MiXCR and lists one record per CDR3 protein. The data show about 350,000 distinct CDR3 sequences, about 14% seen once. This clonotype was observed a few times. What it recognizes is unknown.

The chain has TRBV20-1 and TRBJ2-5; TRBD2 might be the D (5 bases). Input material: blood. This receptor was taken from a woman aged 25-40 years with Graves' hyperthyroidism. CDR3 residues: CSAPGPWAGETQYF. CDR3 DNA: TGCAGTGCCCCCGGGCCCTGGGCGGGAGAGACCCAGTACTTC.